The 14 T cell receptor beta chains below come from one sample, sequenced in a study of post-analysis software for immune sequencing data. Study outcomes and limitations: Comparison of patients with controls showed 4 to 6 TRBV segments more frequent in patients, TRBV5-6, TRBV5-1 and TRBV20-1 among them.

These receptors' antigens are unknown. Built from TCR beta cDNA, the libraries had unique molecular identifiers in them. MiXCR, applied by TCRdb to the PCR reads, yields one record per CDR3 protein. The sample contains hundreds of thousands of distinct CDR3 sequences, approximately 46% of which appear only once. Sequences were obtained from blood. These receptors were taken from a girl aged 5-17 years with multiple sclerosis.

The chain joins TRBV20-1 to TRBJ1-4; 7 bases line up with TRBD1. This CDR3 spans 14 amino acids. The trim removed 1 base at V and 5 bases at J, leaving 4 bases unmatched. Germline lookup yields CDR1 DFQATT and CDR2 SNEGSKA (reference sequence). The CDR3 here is CSARAGTVNEKLFF. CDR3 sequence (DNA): TGCAGTGCTAGAGCCGGGACAGTGAATGAAAAACTGTTTTTT.

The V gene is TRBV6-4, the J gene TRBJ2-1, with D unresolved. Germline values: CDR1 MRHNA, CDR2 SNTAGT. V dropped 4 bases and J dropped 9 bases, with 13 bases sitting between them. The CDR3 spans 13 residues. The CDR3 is CASSAGSSGEQFF. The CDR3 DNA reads TGTGCCAGCAGTGCCGGGTCCTCTGGTGAGCAGTTCTTC.

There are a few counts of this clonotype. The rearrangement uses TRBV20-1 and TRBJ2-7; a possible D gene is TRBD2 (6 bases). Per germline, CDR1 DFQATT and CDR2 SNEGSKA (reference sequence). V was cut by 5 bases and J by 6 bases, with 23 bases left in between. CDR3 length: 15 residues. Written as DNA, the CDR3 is TGCAGTGCTGTTCCGGGGACTCTTAGTTTCGGCGAGCAGTACTTC. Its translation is CSAVPGTLSFGEQYF.

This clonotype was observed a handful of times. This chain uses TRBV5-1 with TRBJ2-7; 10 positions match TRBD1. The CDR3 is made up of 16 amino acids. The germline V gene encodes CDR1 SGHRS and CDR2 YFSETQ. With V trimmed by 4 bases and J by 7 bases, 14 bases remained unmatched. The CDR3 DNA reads TGCGCCAGCAGCCAACATCGTCGACAGGGGGCGAGGGAGCAGTACTTC. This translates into CASSQHRRQGAREQYF. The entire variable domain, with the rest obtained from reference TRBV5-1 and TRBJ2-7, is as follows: KAGVTQTPRYLIKTRGQQVTLSCSPISGHRSVSWYQQTPGQGLQFLFEYFSETQRNKGNFPGRFSGRQFSNSRSEMNVSTLELGDSALYLCASSQHRRQGAREQYFGPGTRLTVT.

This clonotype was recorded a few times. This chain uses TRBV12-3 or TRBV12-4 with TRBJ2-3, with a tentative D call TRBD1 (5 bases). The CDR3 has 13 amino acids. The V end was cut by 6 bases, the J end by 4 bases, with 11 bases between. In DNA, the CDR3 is TGTGCCAGCAGAGCAGGGATTTCAGATACGCAGTATTTT. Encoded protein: CASRAGISDTQYF.

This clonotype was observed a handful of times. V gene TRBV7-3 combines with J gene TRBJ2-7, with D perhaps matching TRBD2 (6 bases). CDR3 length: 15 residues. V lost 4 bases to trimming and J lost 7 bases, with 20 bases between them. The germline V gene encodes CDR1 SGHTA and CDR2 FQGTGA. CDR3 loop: CASSSRGGLSGEQYF. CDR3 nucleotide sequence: TGTGCCAGCAGCTCGCGGGGTGGACTCTCGGGGGAGCAGTACTTC.

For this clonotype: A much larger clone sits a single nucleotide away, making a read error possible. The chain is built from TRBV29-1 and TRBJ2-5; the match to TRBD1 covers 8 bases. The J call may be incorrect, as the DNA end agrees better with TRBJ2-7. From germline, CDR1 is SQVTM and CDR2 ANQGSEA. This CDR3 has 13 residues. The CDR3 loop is CSVVDRGDYEQYF. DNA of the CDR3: TGCAGCGTCGTAGACAGGGGAGACTACGAGCAGTACTTC.

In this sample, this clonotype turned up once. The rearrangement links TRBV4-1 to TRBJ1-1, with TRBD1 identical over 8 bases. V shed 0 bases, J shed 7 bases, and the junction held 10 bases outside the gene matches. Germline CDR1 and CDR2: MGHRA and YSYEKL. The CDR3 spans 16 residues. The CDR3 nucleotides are TGCGCCAGCAGCCAAGACATACAGGGGGAGAGTTTTGAAGCTTTCTTT. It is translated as CASSQDIQGESFEAFF.

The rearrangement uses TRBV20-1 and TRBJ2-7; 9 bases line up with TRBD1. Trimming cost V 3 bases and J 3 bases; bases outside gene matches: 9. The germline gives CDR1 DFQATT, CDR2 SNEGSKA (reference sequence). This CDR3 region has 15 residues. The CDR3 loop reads CSASSGQGFGYEQYF. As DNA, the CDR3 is TGCAGTGCTAGTTCGGGACAGGGATTTGGCTACGAGCAGTACTTC.

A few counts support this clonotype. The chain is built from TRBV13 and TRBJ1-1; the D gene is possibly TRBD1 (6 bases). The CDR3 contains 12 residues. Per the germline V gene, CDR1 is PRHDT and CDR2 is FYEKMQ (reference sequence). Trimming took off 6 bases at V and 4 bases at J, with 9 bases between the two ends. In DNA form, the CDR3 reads TGTGCCAGCAGTGCAGGGGCCACTGAAGCTTTCTTT. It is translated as CASSAGATEAFF.

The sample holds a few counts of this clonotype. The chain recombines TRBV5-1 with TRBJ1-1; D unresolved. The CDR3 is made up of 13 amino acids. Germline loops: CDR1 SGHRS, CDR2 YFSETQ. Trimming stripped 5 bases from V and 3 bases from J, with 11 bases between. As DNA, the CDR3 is TGCGCCAGCAGTAAACGGTCGGACACTGAAGCTTTCTTT. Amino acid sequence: CASSKRSDTEAFF.

The CDR3 reads CSGRRDSSYNEQFF. The CDR3, as DNA: TGCAGCGGACGCCGGGACAGTTCCTACAATGAGCAGTTCTTC. The chain recombines TRBV29-1 with TRBJ2-1; 7 nucleotides align to TRBD1. The CDR3 totals 14 residues. The V gene's germline CDR1 is SQVTM and CDR2 ANQGSEA. V lost 7 bases, J lost 1 base, and 7 bases stayed unmatched.

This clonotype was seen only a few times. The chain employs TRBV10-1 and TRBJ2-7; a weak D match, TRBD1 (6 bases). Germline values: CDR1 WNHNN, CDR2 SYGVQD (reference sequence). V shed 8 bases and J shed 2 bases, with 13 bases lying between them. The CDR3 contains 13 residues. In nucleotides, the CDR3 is TGCGCCAGCGGGAACAGGGTTACCTACGAGCAGTACTTC. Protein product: CASGNRVTYEQYF.

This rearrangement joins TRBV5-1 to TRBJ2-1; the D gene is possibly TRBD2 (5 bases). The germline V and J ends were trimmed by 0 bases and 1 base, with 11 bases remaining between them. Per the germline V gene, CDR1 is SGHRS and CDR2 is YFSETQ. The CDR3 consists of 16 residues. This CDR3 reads CASSLGGSGSYNEQFF. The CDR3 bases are TGCGCCAGCAGCTTGGGAGGGAGTGGATCCTACAATGAGCAGTTCTTC. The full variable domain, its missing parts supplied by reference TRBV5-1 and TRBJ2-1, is KAGVTQTPRYLIKTRGQQVTLSCSPISGHRSVSWYQQTPGQGLQFLFEYFSETQRNKGNFPGRFSGRQFSNSRSEMNVSTLELGDSALYLCASSLGGSGSYNEQFFGPGTRLTVL.